Listed here are 6 T cell receptor beta chains from one sample, sequenced in a study of cytomegalovirus exposure and HLA in healthy donors. The primer mix had 60 Vbeta and 13 Jbeta primers. Sequencing used immunoSEQ multiplex PCR; TCRdb keeps in-frame clones, though not all of them. The sample consists of fewer than 250,000 clones, approximately 80% of them appearing once. Sequenced material: PBMCs. The receptors stem from a girl aged 2 to 10 in good health and CMV-seronegative.

The gene calls are TRBV29-1 and TRBJ1-1; tentative D call: TRBD1 (5 bases). V lost 7 bases and J lost 3, with 12 bases in between. The CDR3 spans 12 residues. Germline CDR1 and CDR2: SQVTM and ANQGSEA. CDR3 region: CSGGGRYTEAFF. CDR3 sequence (DNA): TGCAGCGGCGGGGGACGATACACTGAAGCTTTCTTT.

The V call is TRBV7-6, the J call TRBJ1-1; 8 nucleotides line up with TRBD1. CDR1 is SGHVS and CDR2 is FNYEAQ in the germline V gene. There are 16 residues in the CDR3. The V gene end was trimmed by 1 base and the J gene end by 6 bases; junction bases not matched to a gene: 10. The CDR3 sequence is CASSLVGGDRGPEAFF. The CDR3 DNA reads TGTGCCAGCAGCTTAGTGGGGGGAGACAGGGGACCTGAAGCTTTCTTT.

The chain couples TRBV27 to TRBJ2-1; the D gene is possibly TRBD2 (5 bases). The germline V gene has CDR1 MNHEY and CDR2 SMNVEV (reference sequence). V lost 2 bases to trimming and J lost 10 bases, with 12 bases between them. The CDR3 runs 13 residues. The CDR3 DNA reads as TGTGCCAGCAGTTTAAGGCGGGCCGACGAGCAGTTCTTC. Amino acid sequence: CASSLRRADEQFF.

The gene calls are TRBV4-1 and TRBJ2-7; 7 bases align to TRBD2. The CDR3 covers 17 residues. The V gene end was trimmed by 1 base and the J gene end by 6 bases; junction bases not matched to a gene: 15. From germline, CDR1 is MGHRA and CDR2 YSYEKL. The CDR3 DNA follows: TGCGCCAGCAGCCAAGTCCAGACTAGCCGCGCGGAGTTCGAGCAGTACTTC. Its protein product is CASSQVQTSRAEFEQYF.

The chain carries TRBV7-9 and TRBJ2-5; D remains ambiguous. This CDR3 region has 15 residues. The germline V gene has CDR1 SEHNR and CDR2 FQNEAQ (reference sequence). Trimming left V 3 bases short and J 1 base short, with 12 bases between. The CDR3 DNA is TGTGCCAGCAGCTTCGGAGCCGCCCCCCAAGAGACCCAGTACTTC. Encoded protein: CASSFGAAPQETQYF.

The chain employs TRBV11-3 and TRBJ1-1; D possibly corresponds to TRBD1 (6 bases). From germline, CDR1 is SGHNT and CDR2 YENEEA. V shed 3 bases and J shed 12 bases, with 26 bases lying between them. CDR3 length: 16 amino acids. This CDR3 reads CASSFIRTANTLFPFF. The CDR3 DNA reads as TGTGCCAGCAGCTTCATTAGGACAGCGAACACTTTATTTCCTTTCTTT.